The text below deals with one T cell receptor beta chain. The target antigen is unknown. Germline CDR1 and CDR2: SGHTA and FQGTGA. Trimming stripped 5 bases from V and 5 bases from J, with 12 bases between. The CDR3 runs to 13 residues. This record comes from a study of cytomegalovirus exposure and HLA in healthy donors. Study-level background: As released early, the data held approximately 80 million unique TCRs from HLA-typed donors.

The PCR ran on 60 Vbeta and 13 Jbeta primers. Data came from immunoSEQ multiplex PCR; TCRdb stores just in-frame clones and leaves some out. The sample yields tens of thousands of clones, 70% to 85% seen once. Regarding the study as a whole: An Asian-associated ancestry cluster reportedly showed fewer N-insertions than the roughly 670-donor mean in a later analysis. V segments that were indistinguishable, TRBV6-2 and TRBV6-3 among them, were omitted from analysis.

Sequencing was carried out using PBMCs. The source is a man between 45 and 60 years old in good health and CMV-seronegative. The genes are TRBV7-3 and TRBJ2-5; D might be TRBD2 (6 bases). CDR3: CASSPRTSETQYF. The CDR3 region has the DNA TGTGCCAGCAGCCCCCGTACTAGCGAGACCCAGTACTTC.